Described below is a single T cell receptor beta chain sequence and its context. What it binds is not known. cDNA molecules carried unique molecular identifiers, and template switching added a universal primer site. One entry per CDR3 protein, called by TCRdb with MiXCR from the 5' RACE reads. The data contain 1,800,000 or so distinct CDR3 sequences, more than 30% of them singletons. This sample is part of a study of identical twins. CDR3 size: 17 residues. Germline V CDR1 and CDR2: SNHLY, FYNNEI. Study findings and constraints: Memory repertoires showed no such pattern, whereas abundant cord blood beta clonotypes carried fewer insertions. Twin sharing of out-of-frame TCR alpha was underestimated by models in monozygotic pairs. There was an excess of low generation probability in the out-of-frame alpha sequences that twins shared.

The TCR comes from a newborn girl in good health. Source material: cord blood. The J gene is TRBJ2-1, the V gene TRBV2; 7 bases align to TRBD2. The J call may be incorrect, as the DNA end agrees better with TRBJ2-7. For the CDR3, the DNA is TGTGCCAGCAGTGAAATAGAGCGGGACCTCTCCTACAATGAGCAGTACTTC. This codes for CASSEIERDLSYNEQYF.